This section outlines one T cell receptor (beta chain) sequence together with its context. Antigen specificity is unknown. Clones were read by immunoSEQ multiplex PCR, and TCRdb kept only the in-frame ones, dropping some. The repertoire has just over 35,000 clones, 75% to 85% of them found once; the top ten carry about 3%. These data come from a study of high-grade serous ovarian cancer treatment subgroups. Findings and limits, study-wide: These tumor repertoires lack spatial information from bulk sequencing. TCR relatedness rose with neoantigen level and trended with mutation load.

This CDR3 has 14 amino acids. Germline values: CDR1 MDHEN, CDR2 SYDVKM. With V trimmed by 5 bases and J by 7 bases, 10 bases remained unmatched. Tumor samples were obtained before definitive surgery or chemotherapy. This clonotype was sampled from a human donor with high-grade serous ovarian cancer. The source material was tumor tissue. The rearrangement uses TRBV28 and TRBJ1-1; 7 bases are shared with TRBD1. The CDR3 bases are TGTGCCAGCAGTCTAGAGACAGGGACCCGTGAAGCTTTCTTT. Its protein product is CASSLETGTREAFF.